This T cell receptor beta chain was retrieved from a study of blood T cell repertoires in COVID-19. Study overall: Samples taken during acute and convalescent COVID-19 were collected in the United States, Italy and Spain. Nucleic acid was either cDNA or gDNA, and it came from T cells, B-cell-depleted T cells, or PBMCs.

Recruitment covered about 26 US areas and drew participants whose ages spanned roughly 18 to 90 years. Assignment of participants to cohorts was predicated upon participant-reported clinical history. V shed 4 bases and J 7 bases; nucleotides not matched to a gene: 4. The CDR3 runs to 12 residues. Germline V gives CDR1 SGHNT, CDR2 YYREEE (reference sequence). Method: immunoSEQ multiplex PCR; TCRdb's copy keeps in-frame clones and lacks some. Here the sample spans 200,000 to 250,000 clones, about 81% being singletons. The receptor was derived from a middle-aged man who had recovered from COVID-19. Sequenced material: PBMCs or T cells enriched from blood (not recorded which). V gene TRBV5-4 combines with J gene TRBJ1-2; 7 positions match TRBD1. The CDR3 loop reads CASSRQGGGYTF. In DNA form, the CDR3 reads TGTGCCAGCAGCCGACAGGGAGGTGGCTACACCTTC.